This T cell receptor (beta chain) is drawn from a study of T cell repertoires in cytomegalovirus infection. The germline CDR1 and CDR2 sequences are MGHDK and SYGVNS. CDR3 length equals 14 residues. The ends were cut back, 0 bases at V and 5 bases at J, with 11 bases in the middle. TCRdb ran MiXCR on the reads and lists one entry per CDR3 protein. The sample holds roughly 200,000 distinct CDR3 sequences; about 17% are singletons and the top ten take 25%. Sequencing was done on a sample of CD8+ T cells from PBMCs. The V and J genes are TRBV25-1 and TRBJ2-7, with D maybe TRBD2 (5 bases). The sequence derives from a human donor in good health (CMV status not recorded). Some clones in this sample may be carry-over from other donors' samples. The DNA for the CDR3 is TGTGCCAGCAGTGAATATAGAGGAGGCGACGAGCAGTACTTC. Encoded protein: CASSEYRGGDEQYF.